The entry below gives a single TCR beta chain sequence along with its context. Which antigen it targets is not known. Within one base of it there is no much larger clone, and no base qualities were kept. The CDR3, from cysteine to phenylalanine, totals 14 residues. Of the read, only the CDR3 DNA is kept; its 42 bases are in frame from base 1. Trimming removed 4 bases from V and 0 bases from J, leaving 10 bases between the germline ends. According to the germline V gene, CDR1 reads SQVTM and CDR2 reads ANQGSEA. This entry belongs to a study of T cell responses to AZD1222 COVID-19 vaccine (dated by TCRdb to the early 2020s). Notes on the research overall: AZD1222 recipients given second doses at about 4 weeks or at about 12 weeks were pooled, since spike-specific TCR depth and breadth were not found to differ between the two schedules. Enrollment into the trials was organized by age into subgroups of 18-55, 56-69 and 70-plus years, and those subgroups contained approximately 150, 30 and 60 TCR-sequenced participants, respectively. TCR sequencing was performed for roughly 250 trial participants, of whom some 200 were given two doses of AZD1222 and approximately 25 were given two doses of MenACWY control vaccine. General findings and caveats noted by the study authors: The whole spike protein was spanned by vaccine-associated CD4 TCRs, and dominant responses were seen in regions 160-218 and 743-854. Spike-specific TCR breadth and depth rose significantly after two AZD1222 doses compared with day 0 and with MenACWY recipients. No day 14 peak-response samples were available, so repertoires were characterized only after the peak T cell response. Participants were mostly white British and included more females than males, and it was suggested by the authors that clonal diversity may have been underestimated. The 56-69-year group was small, and its depth increase did not reach significance, likely because of low power. Reportedly, almost half of the unique spike-specific TCRs recognized epitopes lying outside the regions that are mutated in the B.1.351 and B.1.1.7 variants. Conclusions about previously exposed vaccinees were limited because only a handful of AZD1222 recipients were SARS-CoV-2 seropositive at baseline.

The CDR3 regions of human TCRbeta chains were analyzed by immunosequencing. Regarding the original processing steps: Repertoire TCRs were checked for matches against a reference library of SARS-CoV-2-specific TCRs that had been generated using the MIRA antigen-specificity platform. Breadth was defined as the fraction of unique TCRs that were SARS-CoV-2-associated. Depth was defined as the fraction of total T cells that were SARS-CoV-2-associated. Each spike-specific TCR was assigned to its reactive spike region and to a CD4 or CD8 class using the MIRA data. Log10-transformed breadth and depth values were compared by one-way ANOVA with Sidak's multiple comparisons tests. In TCRdb, the immuneACCESS table is reduced to in-frame sequences with V and J assigned. These tables do not hold every clone; where another copy was compared, an unresolved V gene accounts for under half, and the others remain unexplained. V, J and clone size are taken as reported in that table, and D and trimming were inferred from the DNA itself. This sample holds some 150,000 clones; around 90% were observed only once. 5% of the sample belongs to the ten largest clones.

The sample's time point, from its label and the paper: baseline before first vaccination. Samples from vaccinated people were obtained from the UK trials COV001 and COV002, which included a single-blind randomized controlled phase 2/3 trial of AZD1222 (ChAdOx1 nCoV-19) in healthy adults. For TCRbeta chain sequencing, PBMC samples were collected from trial participants at day 0 and at day 28 after the second dose. This clonotype originated in an adult in good health. The V gene is TRBV29-1 and the J gene is TRBJ1-3; the D gene is unclear. The sequences come from peripheral blood, collected on day 0 of AZD1222 vaccination. The sequence in DNA is TGCAGCGTTGCAAACACAGACTCTGGAAACACCATATATTTT. This encodes CSVANTDSGNTIYF.